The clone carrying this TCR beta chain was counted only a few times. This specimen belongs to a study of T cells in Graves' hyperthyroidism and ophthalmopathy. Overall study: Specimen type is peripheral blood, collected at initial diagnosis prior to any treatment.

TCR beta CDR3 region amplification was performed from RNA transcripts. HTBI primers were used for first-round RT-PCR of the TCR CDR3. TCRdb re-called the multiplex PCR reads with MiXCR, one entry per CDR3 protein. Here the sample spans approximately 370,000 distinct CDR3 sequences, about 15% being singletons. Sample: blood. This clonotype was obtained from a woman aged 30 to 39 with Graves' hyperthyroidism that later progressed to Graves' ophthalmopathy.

The CDR3 sequence is CASSIGVGTRWYF. In nucleotides, the CDR3 is TGTGCCAGCAGCATCGGAGTGGGCACTAGGTGGTACTTC. The chain joins TRBV7-2 to TRBJ2-4; D is perhaps TRBD2 (5 bases). Trimming left V 5 bases short and J 15 bases short, with 20 bases between. The CDR3 spans 13 residues. CDR1 is SGHTA and CDR2 is FQGNSA in the germline V gene.